Following are 24 T cell receptor beta chains from one sample sequenced in a study of blood T cells in healthy people across ages. Primed by a sample-barcoded 5' primer and a J-beta primer mix, a second PCR proceeded for about 6 to 11 cycles. TCRdb independently ran MiXCR on the 5' RACE reads; one entry per CDR3 protein. The table includes hundreds of thousands of distinct CDR3 sequences, around two fifths detected once. The source material was blood. The source of these receptors is a man aged 60 to 75 in good health.

The chain couples TRBV7-2 to TRBJ1-4; 8 bases are shared with TRBD1. The CDR3 spans 16 residues. Germline V gene sequence: CDR1 SGHTA, CDR2 FQGNSA. The junction had 5 bases not matched to a gene; V was cut back by 5 bases and J by 0 bases. The CDR3 DNA reads as TGTGCCAGCAGCCGACAGGGGTTTGCAACTAATGAAAAACTGTTTTTT. This encodes CASSRQGFATNEKLFF.

This clonotype was counted only a few times. J is TRBJ2-5 and V is TRBV4-1, with 10 bases lining up with TRBD1. CDR1 is MGHRA and CDR2 is YSYEKL in the germline V gene. After removal of 3 bases from V and 11 bases from J, the junction contained 15 bases not matched to a gene. CDR3 size: 16 residues. The CDR3 region is CASSQPGQGLPNEQYF. DNA of the CDR3: TGCGCCAGCAGCCAGCCGGGACAGGGGCTCCCCAATGAGCAGTACTTC.

The chain combines TRBV4-3 with TRBJ2-1; 7 nucleotides agree with TRBD2. The trim removed 4 bases at V and 12 bases at J, leaving 9 bases unmatched. Germline values: CDR1 LGHNA, CDR2 YSLEER. The CDR3 loop spans 13 amino acids. The CDR3 nucleotides are TGCGCCAGCAGCCCGTCACACACTAGCGTGCAGTTCTTC. This codes for CASSPSHTSVQFF.

The J gene is TRBJ2-3, the V gene TRBV5-1, with a possible D match to TRBD1 (5 bases). Trimming took off 0 bases at V and 4 bases at J, with 18 bases between the two ends. The CDR3 spans 17 residues. Germline V gene sequence: CDR1 SGHRS, CDR2 YFSETQ. CDR3 sequence: CASSLAGDPGLSDTQYF. The CDR3 DNA reads as TGCGCCAGCAGCTTGGCCGGAGACCCAGGGCTTTCAGATACGCAGTATTTT.

The CDR3 sequence is CASSLGQRGGADTQYF. CDR3 nucleotide sequence: TGCGCCAGCAGCTTGGGGCAGCGGGGGGGAGCAGATACGCAGTATTTT. The chain recombines TRBV5-1 with TRBJ2-3; 10 bases align to TRBD2. The CDR3 has 16 residues. J was trimmed by 4 bases and V by 0 bases; bases with no gene match: 5. The V gene's germline CDR1 is SGHRS and CDR2 YFSETQ.

This clonotype was seen only a few times. The rearrangement joins TRBV6-2 or TRBV6-3 to TRBJ1-1, with a weak D call TRBD1 (5 bases). Germline assignment: CDR1 MNHEY and CDR2 SVGEGT. V lost 5 bases and J 5 bases, leaving 12 bases between the germline ends. This CDR3 contains 13 residues. CDR3 DNA sequence: TGTGCCAGCAGTAATCTGGGGGGGACTGAAGCTTTCTTT. Translating gives CASSNLGGTEAFF.

In its sample, this clonotype was seen a few times. V gene TRBV24-1 combines with J gene TRBJ2-6, with TRBD1 identical over 7 bases. V lost 10 bases and J lost 4; bases outside the gene matches: 15. The CDR3 has 17 amino acids. The germline CDR1 and CDR2 sequences are KGHDR and SFDVKD. CDR3 coding DNA: TGTGCCACTGACCCGGGACAGCCCCAATCCGGGGCCAACGTCCTGACTTTC. Translated: CATDPGQPQSGANVLTF.

This clonotype was seen a handful of times. The V gene is TRBV6-1, the J gene TRBJ1-6; D is uncertain. The CDR3 is made up of 15 amino acids. In germline, CDR1 is MNHNS, CDR2 SASEGT. V lost 4 bases and J 4 bases, leaving 11 bases between the germline ends. The CDR3 DNA follows: TGTGCCAGCAGTGCGGCAGCAAGGTATAATTCACCCCTCCACTTT. As protein: CASSAAARYNSPLHF.

This clonotype was counted only a few times. The gene calls are TRBV20-1 and TRBJ2-5; TRBD1 agrees at 9 bases. From germline, CDR1 is DFQATT and CDR2 SNEGSKA (reference sequence). The V and J ends lost 8 bases and 11 bases, in that order; junction bases with no gene match: 9. The CDR3 consists of 11 residues. The CDR3 sequence is CSPGQGHEQYF. The CDR3 coding sequence is TGCAGTCCGGGACAGGGACATGAGCAGTACTTC.

The J gene is TRBJ2-5, the V gene TRBV20-1; tentatively, D is TRBD1 (6 bases). Per germline, CDR1 DFQATT and CDR2 SNEGSKA (reference sequence). V was clipped by 7 bases and J by 9 bases, with 24 bases between them. The CDR3 loop spans 14 amino acids. CDR3 region: CSGVSTGGPVAQYF. The CDR3 bases are TGCAGTGGGGTATCGACAGGAGGACCTGTGGCCCAGTACTTC.

This clonotype has a handful of counts. The chain recombines TRBV7-6 with TRBJ1-4; D is undetermined. CDR3 length: 14 residues. Trimming pared 1 base from V and 2 bases from J, leaving 5 bases between. The germline gives CDR1 SGHVS, CDR2 FNYEAQ. The CDR3 is CASSLDQTNEKLFF. CDR3 bases: TGTGCCAGCAGCTTAGATCAGACTAATGAAAAACTGTTTTTT.

This clonotype appeared a few times. J is TRBJ1-2 and V is TRBV5-4, with D hard to call. V lost 3 bases to trimming and J lost 5 bases, with 14 bases between them. Germline CDR1 is SGHNT and CDR2 is YYREEE (reference sequence). The CDR3 contains 14 residues. CDR3 protein: CASSSRENLYGYTF. The CDR3 nucleotides are TGTGCCAGCAGCTCCCGGGAGAACTTATATGGCTACACCTTC.

V is TRBV7-9 and J is TRBJ2-1; 9 bases line up with TRBD2. Trimming at V came to 5 bases and at J to 8 bases, leaving 13 bases not matched to a gene. In germline, CDR1 is SEHNR, CDR2 FQNEAQ (reference sequence). The CDR3 is made up of 16 amino acids. CDR3 amino acids: CASSARGAGGVDEQFF. CDR3 coding DNA: TGTGCCAGCAGCGCGAGGGGAGCGGGGGGTGTCGATGAGCAGTTCTTC.

This chain's CDR3 is CASSPPAGLKQYF. CDR3 coding DNA: TGTGCCAGCAGTCCCCCTGCAGGGCTCAAGCAGTACTTC. The V and J genes are TRBV28 and TRBJ2-7; maybe TRBD1 (5 bases). Germline V gene lookup returns CDR1 MDHEN and CDR2 SYDVKM. The CDR3 has 13 amino acids. V dropped 5 bases and J dropped 8 bases, with 16 bases sitting between them.

J is TRBJ1-4 and V is TRBV4-3; D is unresolved. Between the trimmed V and J ends, which lost 0 bases and 12 bases, there was a span of 14 bases. CDR1 and CDR2 (germline): LGHNA, YSLEER. This CDR3 comprises 14 residues. CDR3 nucleotide sequence: TGCGCCAGCAGCCAAGATGGGAAACTGGAACAACTGTTTTTT. This codes for CASSQDGKLEQLFF.

This clonotype was counted between two and nine times. The chain is built from TRBV5-1 and TRBJ2-7; D is tentatively TRBD1 or TRBD2 (5 bases each). V was clipped by 0 bases and J by 6 bases, with 13 bases between them. The germline V gene encodes CDR1 SGHRS and CDR2 YFSETQ. This CDR3 spans 14 amino acids. The CDR3 DNA reads as TGCGCCAGCAGCTTGGTAGACAGAAGCGGCGAGCAGTACTTC. It codes for CASSLVDRSGEQYF. Looking up the rest from reference TRBV5-1 and TRBJ2-7 gives the full variable domain: KAGVTQTPRYLIKTRGQQVTLSCSPISGHRSVSWYQQTPGQGLQFLFEYFSETQRNKGNFPGRFSGRQFSNSRSEMNVSTLELGDSALYLCASSLVDRSGEQYFGPGTRLTVT.

The rearrangement joins TRBV28 to TRBJ2-5; a weak D match, TRBD2 (7 bases). V lost 5 bases and J 5 bases, leaving 18 bases between the germline ends. Germline V gives CDR1 MDHEN, CDR2 SYDVKM. This CDR3 region has 15 residues. CDR3 in amino acids: CASSTHGGLTETQYF. The CDR3 region has the DNA TGTGCCAGCAGTACCCACGGGGGGCTGACGGAGACCCAGTACTTC. The full variable domain, in which reference TRBV28 and TRBJ2-5 provide the parts outside the CDR3, is DVKVTQSSRYLVKRTGEKVFLECVQDMDHENMFWYRQDPGLGLRLIYFSYDVKMKEKGDIPEGYSVSREKKERFSLILESASTNQTSMYLCASSTHGGLTETQYFGPGTRLLVL.

The rearrangement joins TRBV12-3 or TRBV12-4 to TRBJ2-2; D is uncertain. This CDR3 comprises 11 residues. V gave up 6 bases and J gave up 7 bases, with 6 bases separating them. The CDR3: CASRRNGELFF. CDR3 in DNA: TGTGCCAGCAGGCGGAACGGGGAGCTGTTTTTT.

The V and J genes are TRBV28 and TRBJ2-1; 12 bases match TRBD2. V shed 5 bases and J 0 bases; nucleotides not matched to a gene: 8. The CDR3 totals 18 residues. CDR1 MDHEN and CDR2 SYDVKM come from the germline V gene. The CDR3 loop is CASSRTSGGPSSYNEQFF. DNA of the CDR3: TGTGCCAGCAGTCGTACTAGCGGGGGGCCCAGCTCCTACAATGAGCAGTTCTTC.

The chain is built from TRBV7-7 and TRBJ2-7, with D maybe TRBD2 (6 bases). The J call may be faulty, since TRBJ2-5 better matches the DNA end. The CDR3 contains 13 residues. Germline values: CDR1 SSHAT, CDR2 FNYEAQ (reference sequence). In DNA, the CDR3 is TGTGCTGGCGGGGCAGAGGTGGGAGAGACCCAGTACTTC. Its protein product is CAGGAEVGETQYF.

This clonotype came up a few times. The chain carries TRBV2 and TRBJ2-4; D is unclear. Between the trimmed V and J ends, which lost 3 bases and 0 bases, there was a span of 6 bases. Germline V gives CDR1 SNHLY, CDR2 FYNNEI. CDR3 length equals 14 residues. The CDR3 sequence is CASSEALAKNIQYF. DNA of the CDR3: TGTGCCAGCAGTGAGGCTCTAGCCAAAAACATTCAGTACTTC.

This clonotype was seen ten or more times. A much larger clone lies a single base off, so this may be a read error. The chain couples TRBV6-5 to TRBJ1-5, with a tentative D call TRBD1 (5 bases). V dropped 6 bases and J dropped 4 bases, with 13 bases sitting between them. Germline V gene lookup returns CDR1 MNHEY and CDR2 SVGAGI. This CDR3 has 14 amino acids. DNA for the CDR3: TGTGCCAGCAGAGGGAGGGAGGGGAATCAGCCCCAGCATTTT. It codes for CASRGREGNQPQHF.

This clonotype appeared many times. This sequence joins TRBV25-1 and TRBJ2-7; tentative D call: TRBD2 (5 bases). V was trimmed by 5 bases and J by 5 bases, leaving 13 bases between them. CDR1 is MGHDK, CDR2 SYGVNS, per germline. The CDR3 covers 13 residues. The chain's CDR3 is CASSSRRNDEQYF. The CDR3, as DNA: TGTGCCAGCAGTTCCCGGAGGAACGACGAGCAGTACTTC.

This chain uses TRBV9 with TRBJ2-4; D might be TRBD1 (6 bases). The V gene lost 0 bases and the J gene lost 13 bases, with 20 bases spanning the gap. Germline loops: CDR1 SGDLS, CDR2 YYNGEE. This CDR3 has 15 amino acids. The CDR3 reads CASSVEEQGENEQYF. For the CDR3, the DNA is TGTGCCAGCAGCGTAGAAGAACAGGGAGAAAATGAGCAGTACTTC.